This T cell receptor beta chain derives from a study of T cell responses to AZD1222 COVID-19 vaccine. Study results and limitations: A mostly white British donor set with more females was recruited, and clonal diversity was possibly underestimated. Following two doses of AZD1222, Spike-specific TCR breadth and depth rose. The study sampled repertoires only after the peak T cell response. Only a handful of people who got AZD1222 tested seropositive at baseline.

The data were produced by immunoSEQ multiplex PCR, yet TCRdb's version contains in-frame clones alone and is incomplete. The data hold about 100,000 clones, with roughly 87% observed a single time. The CDR3 is made up of 16 amino acids. V was cut by 4 bases and J by 7 bases, with 23 bases left in between. Germline CDR1 reads SGHVS; CDR2 reads FQNEAQ. A remark on this clone: Its antigen is not identified.

The rearrangement joins TRBV7-8 to TRBJ2-7; a possible D gene is TRBD2 (5 bases). The sample consisted of peripheral blood, taken on day 0 of AZD1222 vaccination. The source of this sequence is an adult in good health. As DNA, the CDR3 is TGTGCCAGCAGCTCGCCCGGATCCTCGGGGTTTTCGGAGCAGTACTTC. This codes for CASSSPGSSGFSEQYF.